Each of the 30 T cell receptor beta chains below was sequenced from the same sample in a study of OX40 agonist ivuxolimab in advanced cancers. Some clones are missing from TCRdb's copy, which holds only in-frame ones; the method was immunoSEQ multiplex PCR. The repertoire holds around 20,000 clones, around 89% seen once, with roughly 30% in the top ten. This sample comprised CD4+ or CD8+ T cells sorted from blood, obtained in a trial of the OX40 agonist ivuxolimab. All receptors come from an adult with an advanced solid tumor such as melanoma, head and neck, liver or kidney cancer.

This clone has more than one count but fewer than ten. The V call is TRBV4-1, the J call TRBJ2-1; 10 bases align to TRBD2. Trimming removed 1 base from V and 7 bases from J; junction bases left unmatched: 4. CDR3 length equals 15 residues. Germline CDR1 MGHRA, CDR2 YSYEKL. The chain's CDR3 is CASSQASGRWNEQFF. For the CDR3, the DNA is TGCGCCAGCAGCCAAGCTAGCGGGAGATGGAATGAGCAGTTCTTC.

CDR3 nucleotides: TGTGCCAGCAGCCCCCAAACAGGTGAATTTCGAAACGAGCAGTACTTC. Translation: CASSPQTGEFRNEQYF. The chain employs TRBV7-2 and TRBJ2-7, with D possibly matching TRBD1 (5 bases). V was trimmed by 5 bases and J by 5 bases, leaving 22 bases between them. This CDR3 has 16 amino acids. From germline, CDR1 is SGHTA and CDR2 FQGNSA.

This rearrangement joins TRBV5-1 to TRBJ1-4, with D tentatively TRBD1 (5 bases). This CDR3 comprises 15 residues. The germline V gene encodes CDR1 SGHRS and CDR2 YFSETQ. Trimming stripped 4 bases from V and 8 bases from J, with 18 bases between. CDR3: CASSRDAWETEKLFF. The CDR3 nucleotides are TGCGCCAGCAGCCGGGACGCTTGGGAGACAGAAAAACTGTTTTTT. Full variable domain (missing parts from reference TRBV5-1 and TRBJ1-4): KAGVTQTPRYLIKTRGQQVTLSCSPISGHRSVSWYQQTPGQGLQFLFEYFSETQRNKGNFPGRFSGRQFSNSRSEMNVSTLELGDSALYLCASSRDAWETEKLFFGSGTQLSVL.

The chain has TRBV11-1 and TRBJ2-1, with D perhaps matching TRBD2 (7 bases). V shed 5 bases and J shed 7 bases, with 24 bases lying between them. This CDR3 spans 17 amino acids. Germline CDR1 SGHAT, CDR2 FQDESV (reference sequence). The CDR3 here is CASSLTRGASGSNEQFF. The CDR3 DNA is TGTGCCAGCAGCCTCACCCGGGGGGCGTCGGGCAGTAATGAGCAGTTCTTC.

This sequence joins TRBV13 and TRBJ2-7; TRBD1 might be the D (6 bases). V dropped 7 bases and J dropped 4 bases, with 17 bases sitting between them. CDR3 length: 14 residues. Germline V gene data show CDR1 as PRHDT and CDR2 as FYEKMQ (reference sequence). For the CDR3, the DNA is TGTGCCAGCAAGTCATCACAGGGCGGGTACGAGCAGTACTTC. The encoded protein is CASKSSQGGYEQYF.

The chain links TRBV7-8 to TRBJ1-1; possibly TRBD1 for D (6 bases). Trimming left V 6 bases short and J 2 bases short, with 13 bases between. Germline V lookup: CDR1 SGHVS, CDR2 FQNEAQ. The CDR3 spans 14 residues. CDR3 amino acids: CASSLTGPNTEAFF. The CDR3 DNA follows: TGTGCCAGCAGTCTGACAGGTCCCAACACTGAAGCTTTCTTT.

The rearrangement joins TRBV4-3 to TRBJ1-6; unclear D gene. Germline loops: CDR1 LGHNA, CDR2 YSLEER. The CDR3 extends over 16 amino acids. V dropped 4 bases and J dropped 10 bases, with 20 bases sitting between them. CDR3 DNA: TGCGCCAGCAGCCGGCAATTGGACCTTGGGCCATCACCCCTCCACTTT. Translation gives CASSRQLDLGPSPLHF.

The chain recombines TRBV7-6 with TRBJ2-7; 12 positions agree with TRBD2. The CDR3 is 15 residues long. V was pared by 5 bases and J by 6 bases, with 8 bases of the junction left unmatched. Germline CDR1 and CDR2: SGHVS and FNYEAQ. The CDR3 region is CASSKGLAGPVEQYF. Written as DNA, the CDR3 is TGTGCCAGCAGCAAAGGACTAGCGGGACCGGTCGAGCAGTACTTC.

Here the CDR3 reads CASRPRTVNTEAFF. The CDR3 DNA reads TGTGCCAGCAGGCCGCGGACGGTGAACACTGAAGCTTTCTTT. The chain employs TRBV6-1 and TRBJ1-1; no firm D call. CDR3 length equals 14 residues. The V end lost 6 bases, the J end lost 0 bases, and 11 bases lay between the germline ends. Germline V gene data show CDR1 as MNHNS and CDR2 as SASEGT.

This chain connects TRBV27 to TRBJ2-7; D may be TRBD1 or TRBD2 (5 bases each). Trimming pared 8 bases from V and 0 bases from J, leaving 11 bases between. CDR1 is MNHEY and CDR2 is SMNVEV in the germline V gene (reference sequence). The CDR3 is made up of 13 amino acids. DNA for the CDR3: TGTGCCAGCGGGACCTTTTCCTCCTACGAGCAGTACTTC. This translates into CASGTFSSYEQYF.

The chain uses TRBV4-1 and TRBJ2-5; the D gene is possibly TRBD2 (6 bases). There are 15 residues in the CDR3. Germline V gives CDR1 MGHRA, CDR2 YSYEKL. V dropped 4 bases and J dropped 0 bases, with 12 bases sitting between them. This chain's CDR3 is CASSLTGTYQETQYF. The CDR3 DNA reads as TGCGCCAGCAGCCTGACCGGGACTTACCAAGAGACCCAGTACTTC.

Details on this clone: At one boundary the junction diverges from the germline segment, which might be a read error. The rearrangement uses TRBV7-9 and TRBJ2-4; D is uncertain. CDR1 is SEHNR and CDR2 is FQNEAQ in the germline V gene (reference sequence). The CDR3 is made up of 13 amino acids. This CDR3 is CASSLITENVQYF. CDR3 bases: TGTGCCAGCAGCTTGATTACCGAAAACGTTCAGTACTTC.

V is TRBV28 and J is TRBJ2-7; TRBD1 matches at 9 bases. The CDR3 length is 15 residues. Germline CDR1 MDHEN, CDR2 SYDVKM. The J segment lost 3 bases and the V segment lost 3 bases, leaving 6 bases of the junction unmatched. The CDR3 is CASSFPDRGDYEQYF. The CDR3 DNA reads TGTGCCAGCAGTTTCCCGGACAGGGGAGACTACGAGCAGTACTTC.

The J gene is TRBJ2-5, the V gene TRBV5-1, with D possibly TRBD1 on 6 matching bases. The germline V gene encodes CDR1 SGHRS and CDR2 YFSETQ. The length of the CDR3 is 13 residues. V was clipped by 4 bases and J by 3 bases, with 10 bases between them. Here the CDR3 reads CASSPRTEETQYF. As DNA, the CDR3 is TGCGCCAGCAGCCCCCGGACAGAAGAGACCCAGTACTTC.

This clone showed up just once. The rearrangement links TRBV7-9 to TRBJ1-6; TRBD1 is a possible D gene (5 bases). The CDR3 sequence is 17 residues long. V was clipped by 1 base and J by 4 bases, with 14 bases between them. Germline loops: CDR1 SEHNR, CDR2 FQNEAQ (reference sequence). CDR3 DNA sequence: TGTGCCAGCAGCTTAGTAGGGGCTCCGGGGTATAATTCACCCCTCCACTTT. This gives the protein CASSLVGAPGYNSPLHF.

Comment on this clone: Because the CDR3 is missing its conserved closing phenylalanine or tryptophan, this is likely a read error. The chain combines TRBV4-3 with TRBJ1-2; 7 bases are shared with TRBD1. J lost 4 bases, V lost 0 bases, and 5 bases had no gene match. The CDR3 is made up of 15 amino acids. Per the germline V gene, CDR1 is LGHNA and CDR2 is YSLEER. CDR3 residues: CASSQDYRGGYGYTL. In DNA, the CDR3 is TGCGCCAGCAGCCAAGACTACAGGGGTGGCTATGGCTACACCCTC.

The chain employs TRBV7-9 and TRBJ1-6, with 8 bases fitting TRBD1. J lost 9 bases, V lost 1 base, and 11 bases had no gene match. This CDR3 contains 17 residues. Germline CDR1 reads SEHNR; CDR2 reads FQNEAQ (reference sequence). CDR3 DNA sequence: TGTGCCAGCAGCTTAGTCCCCGGGACAGGAGTTAGTTCACCCCTCCACTTT. Encoded protein: CASSLVPGTGVSSPLHF.

The chain is built from TRBV4-2 and TRBJ2-1; 14 nucleotides agree with TRBD2. The CDR3 totals 15 residues. Trimming took 3 bases from V and 10 from J; bases not matched to a gene: 5. Germline CDR1 is LGHNA and CDR2 is YNFKEQ. The CDR3 coding sequence is TGTGCCAGCAGCCAGGGACTAGCGGGAGTGTACGAGCAGTTCTTC. It yields the protein CASSQGLAGVYEQFF.

J is TRBJ1-6 and V is TRBV10-3, with 7 nucleotides matching TRBD1. The junction had 6 bases not matched to a gene; V was cut back by 6 bases and J by 4 bases. The CDR3 length is 15 residues. Germline lookup yields CDR1 ENHRY and CDR2 SYGVKD. In nucleotides, the CDR3 is TGTGCCATCAGGCCCGGGACAGATTATAATTCACCCCTCCACTTT. The encoded protein is CAIRPGTDYNSPLHF.

The chain combines TRBV7-9 with TRBJ1-4; TRBD1 might be the D (6 bases). CDR3 size: 14 residues. Germline values: CDR1 SEHNR, CDR2 FQNEAQ (reference sequence). Trimming stripped 5 bases from V and 8 bases from J, with 15 bases between. The CDR3 nucleotides are TGTGCCAGCAGCGACAGGAGCCCTAGCGAAAAACTGTTTTTT. It is translated as CASSDRSPSEKLFF.

J is TRBJ1-6 and V is TRBV15, with 9 bases that match TRBD1. The length of the CDR3 is 16 residues. Trimming took 2 bases from V and 6 from J; bases not matched to a gene: 5. Germline CDR1 and CDR2: LNHNV and YYDKDF (reference sequence). The CDR3 sequence: CATSRRDRAANSPLHF. For the CDR3, the DNA is TGTGCCACCAGCAGACGGGACAGGGCGGCTAATTCACCCCTCCACTTT. The variable domain in full, completed from reference TRBV15 and TRBJ1-6, reads DAMVIQNPRYQVTQFGKPVTLSCSQTLNHNVMYWYQQKSSQAPKLLFHYYDKDFNNEADTPDNFQSRRPNTSFCFLDIRSPGLGDTAMYLCATSRRDRAANSPLHFGNGTRLTVT.

V is TRBV4-1 and J is TRBJ2-1; TRBD2 matches 8 bases. This CDR3 has 17 amino acids. V shed 1 base and J 3 bases; nucleotides not matched to a gene: 8. Germline CDR1 is MGHRA and CDR2 is YSYEKL. CDR3 nucleotides: TGCGCCAGCAGCCAAGTTGGCCGGGGGGGCAGCTACAATGAGCAGTTCTTC. Translating gives CASSQVGRGGSYNEQFF.

This clone was counted between two and nine times. The chain has TRBV10-1 and TRBJ1-3; no clear D gene. Germline assignment: CDR1 WNHNN and CDR2 SYGVQD (reference sequence). The V end was cut by 0 bases, the J end by 1 base, with 1 base between. There are 13 residues in the CDR3. DNA of the CDR3: TGCGCCAGCAGTGAGTCTTCTGGAAACACCATATATTTT. It translates to CASSESSGNTIYF.

The chain recombines TRBV27 with TRBJ1-2; 7 positions agree with TRBD1. V trimming: 6 bases; J trimming: 2 bases; junction bases outside the gene matches: 9. The germline V gene has CDR1 MNHEY and CDR2 SMNVEV (reference sequence). This CDR3 is built from 15 residues. The CDR3 here is CASRPKGQRNYGYTF. DNA of the CDR3: TGTGCCAGCAGACCCAAGGGACAGAGAAACTATGGCTACACCTTC.

This chain links TRBV2 with TRBJ2-3; 10 bases agree with TRBD2. With V trimmed by 8 bases and J by 4 bases, 3 bases remained unmatched. The CDR3 loop spans 13 amino acids. Germline-derived CDR1 and CDR2 are SNHLY and FYNNEI. In DNA form, the CDR3 reads TGTGCCAGCCTAGCGGGAGTTTCAGATACGCAGTATTTT. Translating it yields CASLAGVSDTQYF.

The chain carries TRBV28 and TRBJ2-7; 10 bases map to TRBD2. Losses at the gene ends were 5 bases for V and 2 bases for J; bases not matched to a gene: 9. Germline CDR1 MDHEN, CDR2 SYDVKM. The CDR3 consists of 16 residues. CDR3 in amino acids: CASSNLAGAPPYEQYF. CDR3 DNA sequence: TGTGCCAGCAGTAACCTAGCGGGGGCCCCTCCCTACGAGCAGTACTTC. Using reference TRBV28 and TRBJ2-7 for the parts outside the CDR3, the full variable domain is DVKVTQSSRYLVKRTGEKVFLECVQDMDHENMFWYRQDPGLGLRLIYFSYDVKMKEKGDIPEGYSVSREKKERFSLILESASTNQTSMYLCASSNLAGAPPYEQYFGPGTRLTVT.

The chain recombines TRBV13 with TRBJ2-7; D perhaps matches TRBD2 (5 bases). The CDR3 covers 14 residues. CDR1 PRHDT and CDR2 FYEKMQ come from the germline V gene (reference sequence). The ends were cut back, 0 bases at V and 0 bases at J, with 6 bases in the middle. As DNA, the CDR3 is TGTGCCAGCAGCTTAGGACGGGGCTCCTACGAGCAGTACTTC. This encodes CASSLGRGSYEQYF. Variable domain in full (rest from reference TRBV13 and TRBJ2-7): AAGVIQSPRHLIKEKRETATLKCYPIPRHDTVYWYQQGPGQDPQFLISFYEKMQSDKGSIPDRFSAQQFSDYHSELNMSSLELGDSALYFCASSLGRGSYEQYFGPGTRLTVT.

The chain is built from TRBV29-1 and TRBJ1-2; D uncertain. Germline-derived CDR1 and CDR2 are SQVTM and ANQGSEA. V was shortened by 5 bases and J by 5 bases, with 12 bases between the two germline ends. CDR3 length equals 12 residues. CDR3 DNA sequence: TGCAGCGTTCCGGCCAGGACGTATGGCTACACCTTC. This sequence encodes CSVPARTYGYTF.

This clone occurred once. V usage is TRBV6-4 and J usage is TRBJ1-1; D is ambiguous. V was trimmed by 4 bases and J by 5 bases, leaving 11 bases between them. The CDR3 runs to 13 residues. The V gene's germline CDR1 is MRHNA and CDR2 SNTAGT. CDR3 loop: CASSVKDGTEAFF. The CDR3, as DNA: TGTGCCAGCAGTGTCAAAGATGGAACTGAAGCTTTCTTT.

V is TRBV10-3 and J is TRBJ1-2; TRBD1 matches 10 bases. V lost 0 bases to trimming and J lost 7 bases; unmatched junction nucleotides: 2. The CDR3 loop spans 14 amino acids. The germline V gene encodes CDR1 ENHRY and CDR2 SYGVKD. The CDR3 DNA reads as TGTGCCATCAGTGAGTCCCGGACAGGGGGTGGCTACACCTTC. Amino acid sequence: CAISESRTGGGYTF.